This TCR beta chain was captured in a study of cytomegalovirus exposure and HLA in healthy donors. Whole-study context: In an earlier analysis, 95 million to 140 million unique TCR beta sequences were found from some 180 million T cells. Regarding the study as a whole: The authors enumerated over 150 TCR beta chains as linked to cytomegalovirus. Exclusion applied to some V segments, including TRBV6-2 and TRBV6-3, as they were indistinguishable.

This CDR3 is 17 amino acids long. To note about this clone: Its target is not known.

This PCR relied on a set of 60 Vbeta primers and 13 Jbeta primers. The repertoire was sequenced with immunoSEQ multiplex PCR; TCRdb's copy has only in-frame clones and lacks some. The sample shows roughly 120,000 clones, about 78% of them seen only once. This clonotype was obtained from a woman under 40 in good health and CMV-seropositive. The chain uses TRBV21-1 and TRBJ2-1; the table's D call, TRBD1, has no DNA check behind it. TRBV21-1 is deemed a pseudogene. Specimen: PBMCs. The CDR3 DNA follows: TGTGCCAGCAGCAAAGTTTCGGGACAGGGTTCCTACAATGAGCAGTTCTTC. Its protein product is CASSKVSGQGSYNEQFF.